This TCR beta chain was sequenced for a study of brain T cells in children with intractable seizures. Sample time point: blood from clinic visit 5 months post-surgery; TSC patient then seizure free. Only in-frame clones appear in the TCRdb table, and some are missing; sequencing was by immunoSEQ multiplex PCR. The sample holds about 320,000 clones, 93% seen once. This CDR3 comprises 13 residues. The germline gives CDR1 SGHAT, CDR2 FQNNGV. V dropped 5 bases and J dropped 2 bases, with 6 bases sitting between them. The rearrangement links TRBV11-2 to TRBJ2-2, with D uncertain. This TCR was recovered from a boy under two years old with tuberous sclerosis and intractable seizures. Source: peripheral blood, taken 4 to 5 months after surgery. The CDR3 protein is CASSLINTGELFF. The CDR3, as DNA: TGTGCCAGCAGCCTTATAAACACCGGGGAGCTGTTTTTT.